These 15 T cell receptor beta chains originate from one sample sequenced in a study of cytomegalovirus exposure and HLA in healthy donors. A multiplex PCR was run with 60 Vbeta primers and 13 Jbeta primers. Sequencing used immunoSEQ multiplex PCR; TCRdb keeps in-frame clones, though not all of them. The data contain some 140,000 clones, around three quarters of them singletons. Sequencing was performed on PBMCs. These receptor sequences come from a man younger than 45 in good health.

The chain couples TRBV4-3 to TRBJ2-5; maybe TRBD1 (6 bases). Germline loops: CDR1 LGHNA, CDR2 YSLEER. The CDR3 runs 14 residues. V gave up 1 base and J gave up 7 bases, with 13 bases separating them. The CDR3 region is CASSQGSGEGTQYF. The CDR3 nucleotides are TGCGCCAGCAGCCAAGGTTCAGGGGAAGGGACCCAGTACTTC.

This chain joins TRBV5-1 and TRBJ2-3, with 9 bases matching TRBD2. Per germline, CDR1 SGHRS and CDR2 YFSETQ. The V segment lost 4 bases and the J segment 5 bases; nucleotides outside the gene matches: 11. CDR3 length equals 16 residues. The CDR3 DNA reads TGCGCCAGCAGCCATGGGGCGGGAGGGCCGGGAGATACGCAGTATTTT. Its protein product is CASSHGAGGPGDTQYF.

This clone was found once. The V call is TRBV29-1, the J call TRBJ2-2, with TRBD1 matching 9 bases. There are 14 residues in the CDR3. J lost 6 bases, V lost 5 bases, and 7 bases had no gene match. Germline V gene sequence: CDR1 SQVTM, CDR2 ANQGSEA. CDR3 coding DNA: TGCAGCGTTTCTCGGGACAGGGAGGCCGGGGAGCTGTTTTTT. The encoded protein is CSVSRDREAGELFF.

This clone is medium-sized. This chain's CDR3 is CASSLVRKEKETQYF. The CDR3 bases are TGTGCCAGCAGTTTGGTGAGGAAGGAGAAAGAGACCCAGTACTTC. The genes are TRBV28 and TRBJ2-5; D gene ambiguous. Germline CDR1 and CDR2: MDHEN and SYDVKM. V lost 3 bases and J lost 3, with 14 bases in between. CDR3 length equals 15 residues.

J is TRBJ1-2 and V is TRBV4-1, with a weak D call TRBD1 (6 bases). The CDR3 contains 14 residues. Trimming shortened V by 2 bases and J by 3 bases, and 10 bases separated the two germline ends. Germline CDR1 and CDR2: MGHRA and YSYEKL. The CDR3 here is CASSQLDRYYGYTF. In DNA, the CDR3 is TGCGCCAGCAGCCAACTCGACAGGTACTATGGCTACACCTTC.

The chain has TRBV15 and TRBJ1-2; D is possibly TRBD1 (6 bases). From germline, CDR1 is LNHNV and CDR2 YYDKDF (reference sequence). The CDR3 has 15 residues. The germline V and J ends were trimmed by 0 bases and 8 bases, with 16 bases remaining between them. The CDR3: CATSRDPGTTMGYTF. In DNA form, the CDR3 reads TGTGCCACCAGCAGAGATCCCGGGACAACTATGGGCTACACCTTC.

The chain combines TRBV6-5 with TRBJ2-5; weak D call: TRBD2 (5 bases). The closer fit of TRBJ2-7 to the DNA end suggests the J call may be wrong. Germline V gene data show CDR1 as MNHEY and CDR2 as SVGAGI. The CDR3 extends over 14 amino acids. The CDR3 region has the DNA TGTGCCAGCAGTTACTCGGCGGGCCCCTACGAGCAGTACTTC. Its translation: CASSYSAGPYEQYF.

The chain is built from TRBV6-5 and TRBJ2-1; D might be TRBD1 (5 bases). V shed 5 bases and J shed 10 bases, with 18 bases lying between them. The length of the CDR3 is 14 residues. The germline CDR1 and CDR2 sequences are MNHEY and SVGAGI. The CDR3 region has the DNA TGTGCCAGCAGTGAATTGACAGAGAATGGAGAGCAGTTCTTC. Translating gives CASSELTENGEQFF.

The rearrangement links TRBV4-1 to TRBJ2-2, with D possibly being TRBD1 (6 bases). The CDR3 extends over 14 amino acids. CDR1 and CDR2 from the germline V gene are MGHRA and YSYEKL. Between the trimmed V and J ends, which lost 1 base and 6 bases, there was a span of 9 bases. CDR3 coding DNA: TGCGCCAGCAGCCAAGGGGGGCTCGCCGGGGAGCTGTTTTTT. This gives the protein CASSQGGLAGELFF.

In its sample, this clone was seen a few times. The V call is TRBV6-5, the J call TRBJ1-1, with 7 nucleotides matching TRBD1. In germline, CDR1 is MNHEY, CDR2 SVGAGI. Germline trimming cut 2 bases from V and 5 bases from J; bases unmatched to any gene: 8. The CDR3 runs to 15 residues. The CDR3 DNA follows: TGTGCCAGCAGTTACACCTACAGGGGTGGGACTGAAGCTTTCTTT. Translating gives CASSYTYRGGTEAFF.

The CDR3 region is CASSFSSREQYF. The CDR3 nucleotides are TGCGCCAGCAGCTTCTCCTCGCGGGAGCAGTACTTC. The V gene is TRBV5-1, the J gene TRBJ2-7; D gene uncertain. Germline values: CDR1 SGHRS, CDR2 YFSETQ. The CDR3 sequence is 12 residues long. The V end was cut by 2 bases, the J end by 7 bases, with 10 bases between.

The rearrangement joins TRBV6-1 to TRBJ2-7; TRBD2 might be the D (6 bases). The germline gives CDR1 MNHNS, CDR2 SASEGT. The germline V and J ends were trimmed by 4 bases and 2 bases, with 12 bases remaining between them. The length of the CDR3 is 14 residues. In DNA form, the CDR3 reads TGTGCCAGCAGTGGGCTAGCGACCACCTACGAGCAGTACTTC. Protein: CASSGLATTYEQYF.

CDR3 nucleotide sequence: TGCGCCAGCAGCTTGCTCCCGGGACAGGGGATGGAGACCCAGTACTTC. Protein product: CASSLLPGQGMETQYF. The rearrangement joins TRBV5-1 to TRBJ2-5, with 10 bases matching TRBD1. Germline CDR1 reads SGHRS; CDR2 reads YFSETQ. The CDR3 totals 16 residues. J gave up 5 bases and V 1 base, and 8 bases lay outside the gene matches.

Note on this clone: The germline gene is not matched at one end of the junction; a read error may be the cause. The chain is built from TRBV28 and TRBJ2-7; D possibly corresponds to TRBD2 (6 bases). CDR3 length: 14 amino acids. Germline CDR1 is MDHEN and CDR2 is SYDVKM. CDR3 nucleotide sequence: TGTGCCAGCAGTCCCCCCGGGAGCTCCAACGAGCAGTACTTC. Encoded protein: CASSPPGSSNEQYF.

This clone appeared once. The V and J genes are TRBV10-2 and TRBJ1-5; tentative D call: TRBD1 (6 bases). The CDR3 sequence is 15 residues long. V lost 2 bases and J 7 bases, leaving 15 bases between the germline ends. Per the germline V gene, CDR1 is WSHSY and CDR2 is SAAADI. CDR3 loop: CASSETNRAPQPQHF. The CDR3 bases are TGCGCCAGCAGTGAGACCAACAGGGCCCCCCAGCCCCAGCATTTT.